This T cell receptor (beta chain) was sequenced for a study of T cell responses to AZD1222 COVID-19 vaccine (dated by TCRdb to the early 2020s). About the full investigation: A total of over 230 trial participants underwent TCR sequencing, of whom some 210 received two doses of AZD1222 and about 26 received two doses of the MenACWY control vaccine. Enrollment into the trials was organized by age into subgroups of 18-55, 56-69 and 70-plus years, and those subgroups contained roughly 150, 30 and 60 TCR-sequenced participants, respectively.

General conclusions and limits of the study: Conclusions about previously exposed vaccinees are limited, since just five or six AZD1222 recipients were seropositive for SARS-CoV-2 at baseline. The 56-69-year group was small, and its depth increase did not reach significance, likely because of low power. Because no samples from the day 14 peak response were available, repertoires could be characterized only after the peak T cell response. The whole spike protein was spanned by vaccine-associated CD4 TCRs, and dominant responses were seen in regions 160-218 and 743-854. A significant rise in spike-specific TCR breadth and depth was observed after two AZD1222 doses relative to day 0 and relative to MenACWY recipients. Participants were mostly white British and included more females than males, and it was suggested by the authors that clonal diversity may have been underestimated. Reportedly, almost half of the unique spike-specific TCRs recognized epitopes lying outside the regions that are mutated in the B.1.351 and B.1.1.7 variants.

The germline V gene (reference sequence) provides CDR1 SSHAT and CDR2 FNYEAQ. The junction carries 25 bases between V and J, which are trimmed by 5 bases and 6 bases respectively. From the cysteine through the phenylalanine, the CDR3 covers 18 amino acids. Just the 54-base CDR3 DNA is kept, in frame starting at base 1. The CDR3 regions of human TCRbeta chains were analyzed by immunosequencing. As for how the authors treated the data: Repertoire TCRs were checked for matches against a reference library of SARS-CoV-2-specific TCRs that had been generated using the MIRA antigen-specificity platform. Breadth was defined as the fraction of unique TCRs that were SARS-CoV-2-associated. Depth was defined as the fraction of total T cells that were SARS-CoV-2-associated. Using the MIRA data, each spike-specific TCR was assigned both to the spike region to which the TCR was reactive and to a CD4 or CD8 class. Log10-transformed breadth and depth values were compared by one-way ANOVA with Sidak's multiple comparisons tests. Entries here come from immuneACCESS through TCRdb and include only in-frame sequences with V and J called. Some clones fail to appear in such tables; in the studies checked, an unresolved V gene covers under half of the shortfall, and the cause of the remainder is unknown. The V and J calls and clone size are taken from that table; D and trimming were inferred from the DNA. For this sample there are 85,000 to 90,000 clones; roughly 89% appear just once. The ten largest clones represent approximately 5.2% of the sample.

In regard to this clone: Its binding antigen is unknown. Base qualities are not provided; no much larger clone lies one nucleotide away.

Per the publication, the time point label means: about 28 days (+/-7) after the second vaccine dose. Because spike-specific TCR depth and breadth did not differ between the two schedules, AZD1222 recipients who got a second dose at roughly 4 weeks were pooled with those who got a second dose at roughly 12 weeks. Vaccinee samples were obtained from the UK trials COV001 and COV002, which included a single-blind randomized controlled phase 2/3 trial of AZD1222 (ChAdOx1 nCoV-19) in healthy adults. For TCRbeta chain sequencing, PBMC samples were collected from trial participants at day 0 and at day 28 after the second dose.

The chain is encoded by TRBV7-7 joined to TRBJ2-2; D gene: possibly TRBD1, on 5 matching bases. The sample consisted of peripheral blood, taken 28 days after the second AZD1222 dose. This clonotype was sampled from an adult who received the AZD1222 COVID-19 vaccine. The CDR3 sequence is CASSRRQPNDLYAGELFF. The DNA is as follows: TGTGCCAGCAGCCGCCGACAGCCTAACGATCTATACGCCGGGGAGCTGTTTTTT.